This TCR beta chain appears in the sequencing data of a study of early T cells in non-severe SARS-CoV-2 infection. TCRdb re-called the 5' RACE reads with MiXCR, one entry per CDR3 protein. The repertoire holds some 71,000 distinct CDR3 sequences, with about 9% as singletons. CDR1 is MNHNY, CDR2 SVGAGI, per germline (reference sequence). V lost 7 bases and J 2 bases, leaving 20 bases between the germline ends. There are 16 residues in the CDR3. Only a few counts were recorded for this clonotype. This clonotype was sampled from an adult who was a healthcare worker with PCR-confirmed SARS-CoV-2 infection or an uninfected control (not recorded which). This rearrangement joins TRBV6-6 to TRBJ1-1; tentatively, D is TRBD1 (6 bases). The sequencing input was whole blood. Written as DNA, the CDR3 is TGTGCCAGCACCATTACAGGGAGAGGAGGAAACACTGAAGCTTTCTTT. This translates into CASTITGRGGNTEAFF.